A single TCR beta chain is shown here with its context. No cognate antigen has been identified for it. No base qualities exist here, and no much larger clone lies one base off it. Participants in the prospective study were enrolled through a virtual design, were aged about 18 to 89 years, and lived in 24 United States geographic areas. In the prospective study, participants were assigned to cohorts based on the clinical history participants reported in a screening survey and a study questionnaire. In the prospective study, whole blood, serum and a nasopharyngeal or oropharyngeal swab were collected from each participant by mobile phlebotomists. Over a roughly two-month period, participants in the prospective study had the option of providing additional blood draws and questionnaires. Prospective study blood samples were shipped either frozen or at room temperature before DNA extraction. TCRbeta CDR3 regions were amplified from genomic DNA using the immunoSEQ Assay, a bias-controlled multiplex PCR. The authors' analysis ran thus. Within the assay, amplification of reference gene primers was used to estimate how many nucleated cells each sample contained. To quantify the absolute abundance of each unique TCRbeta CDR3 rearrangement, sequence reads were collapsed and filtered. For each sample, productive Simpson clonality was calculated as the square root of Simpson's diversity index across productive rearrangements. TCRdb took this table from immuneACCESS and kept in-frame rearrangements with V and J called. Such tables lack part of the clones; where checked against another copy, unresolved V genes explain under half of the gap, and the rest is unexplained. V and J calls and clone size come straight from that table; D and trimming were deduced from the DNA. Recorded for this sample are over 200,000 clones; around 90% of them occurred a single time. In total, the top ten clones hold around 1.3% of the sample.

In the germline V gene, CDR1 corresponds to MNHEY and CDR2 to SVGEGT. The CDR3 numbers 14 residues from cysteine through phenylalanine. Solely the CDR3 DNA is kept, with 42 bases framed from the first base. Trimming costs V 3 bases and J 2 bases, and their ends lie 10 bases apart. The data were taken from a study of blood T cell repertoires in COVID-19 (dated by TCRdb to the early 2020s). Study-level background: Collaborator samples came from the United States, Italy and Spain and covered acute and convalescent phases of COVID-19. Samples came from the ongoing ImmuneRACE study (first 160 participants) plus 1,254 subjects from 6 global collaborators. Deeply sampled blood TCRbeta repertoires from subjects exposed to, actively infected with, or recovered from COVID-19 were included in the dataset. A de-identified subject ID, COVID-19 status, age in years and sex were almost always included in the sample metadata. HLA class I and class II types, where available, came from metadata supplied by the sample provider rather than from assay-based typing. A freely available public database, intended as a resource for researchers studying the immune response to SARS-CoV-2, is where the repertoires were released. The material from the prospective study consisted of cDNA or gDNA derived from T cells, B-cell-depleted T cells, or PBMCs.

The research as a whole found: The quantity of clinical and demographic metadata differed by source and by participant and was supplied without curation.

The sample comprised PBMCs or T cells enriched from blood (not recorded which). The chain was built from TRBV6-2 or TRBV6-3 and TRBJ1-1, and perhaps TRBD1 as D gene, on 5 matching bases. The sequence came from a human donor in a cohort exposed to, infected with or recovered from COVID-19 (not recorded which). The donor label of this sample is uncertain. The DNA reads TGTGCCAGCAGTTATGGACGGACAAACACTGAAGCTTTCTTT. This yields the protein CASSYGRTNTEAFF.